These T cell receptor beta chains were read from a single sample in a study of blood T cells in healthy people across ages. Using its own MiXCR run on the 5' RACE reads, TCRdb lists one record per CDR3 protein. The sample includes over a million distinct CDR3 sequences, approximately 43% of them seen just once. Sequencing input: blood. The receptors were sampled from a woman younger than 30 in good health. The CDR3 runs from the conserved cysteine through the conserved F or W. Each record gives: D gene, clone size, J gene, V gene, CDR3 DNA, CDR3 protein. A D gene is named only where the DNA matches it firmly. Not every row has a clone size; where given, it reads once, few, many or a size class.

d_call: NA; clone_size: NA; j_call: TRBJ2-2; v_call: TRBV28; cdr3_nt: TGTGCCAGCAGTTTATGGGCAGCATCCGGGGAGCTGTTTTTT; cdr3_aa: CASSLWAASGELFF
d_call: NA; clone_size: NA; j_call: TRBJ2-2; v_call: TRBV27; cdr3_nt: TGTGCCAGCAGTTTAGGTCGGGGCTCGAACACCGGGGAGCTGTTTTTT; cdr3_aa: CASSLGRGSNTGELFF
d_call: TRBD1; clone_size: few; j_call: TRBJ1-5; v_call: TRBV6-2/TRBV6-3; cdr3_nt: TGTGCCAGCACCTTATCGGGACAGGGGTATCAGCCCCAGCATTTT; cdr3_aa: CASTLSGQGYQPQHF
d_call: TRBD2; clone_size: NA; j_call: TRBJ2-7; v_call: TRBV6-5; cdr3_nt: TGTGCCAGCAGTTACGCGGGGGAAACCTACGAGCAGTACTTC; cdr3_aa: CASSYAGETYEQYF
d_call: NA; clone_size: NA; j_call: TRBJ1-5; v_call: TRBV24-1; cdr3_nt: TGTGCCACCAGTGATTCAGGGTTCAATCAGCCCCAGCATTTT; cdr3_aa: CATSDSGFNQPQHF
d_call: NA; clone_size: NA; j_call: TRBJ2-3; v_call: TRBV2; cdr3_nt: TGTGCCAGCAGTGCCAACCGGGCAGATACGCAGTATTTT; cdr3_aa: CASSANRADTQYF
d_call: TRBD2; clone_size: few; j_call: TRBJ2-1; v_call: TRBV5-1; cdr3_nt: TGCGCCAGCAGCCCACCTGGGAGCGGGGCCAGGGATGAGCAGTTCTTC; cdr3_aa: CASSPPGSGARDEQFF
d_call: NA; clone_size: once; j_call: TRBJ2-1; v_call: TRBV12-3/TRBV12-4; cdr3_nt: TGTGCCAGCAATTTAGTGCCTTCTAGCTCCTACAATGAGCAGATCTTC; cdr3_aa: CASNLVPSSSYNEQIF
d_call: TRBD1; clone_size: NA; j_call: TRBJ2-1; v_call: TRBV28; cdr3_nt: TGTGCCAGCAGAGGACAGGACAGACCCTACAATGAGCAGTTCTTC; cdr3_aa: CASRGQDRPYNEQFF
d_call: NA; clone_size: NA; j_call: TRBJ1-1; v_call: TRBV14; cdr3_nt: TGTGCCAGCAGCCAAGATAAGGGGAAGAACACTGAAGCTTTCTTT; cdr3_aa: CASSQDKGKNTEAFF
d_call: NA; clone_size: NA; j_call: TRBJ1-2; v_call: TRBV7-9; cdr3_nt: TGTGCCAGCAGCTTTGGGGGACGGGTCGATGGCTACACCTTC; cdr3_aa: CASSFGGRVDGYTF
d_call: NA; clone_size: NA; j_call: TRBJ1-1; v_call: TRBV10-3; cdr3_nt: TGTGCCATCAGTGACCCCGGGACGACCTCTGAAGCTTTCTTT; cdr3_aa: CAISDPGTTSEAFF
d_call: TRBD1; clone_size: NA; j_call: TRBJ1-5; v_call: TRBV20-1; cdr3_nt: TGCAGTGCCTTACAGGGGGCGAGCAATCAGCCCCAGCATTTT; cdr3_aa: CSALQGASNQPQHF
d_call: TRBD2; clone_size: NA; j_call: TRBJ2-3; v_call: TRBV7-2; cdr3_nt: TGTGCCAGCAGCGACGCCTCCGGACTAGCCACAGATACGCAGTATTTT; cdr3_aa: CASSDASGLATDTQYF
d_call: TRBD1; clone_size: few; j_call: TRBJ1-2; v_call: TRBV29-1; cdr3_nt: TGCAGCTCGACAGGGAACTATGGCTACACCTTC; cdr3_aa: CSSTGNYGYTF
d_call: NA; clone_size: NA; j_call: TRBJ1-2; v_call: TRBV27; cdr3_nt: TGTGCCAGCAGTTTAGCAGGGTCCTCATGGGGCTACACCTTC; cdr3_aa: CASSLAGSSWGYTF
d_call: NA; clone_size: NA; j_call: TRBJ1-1; v_call: TRBV4-1; cdr3_nt: TGCGCCAGCAGCCAAGAGGGAGGCGCACCTGAAGCTTTCTTT; cdr3_aa: CASSQEGGAPEAFF
d_call: NA; clone_size: NA; j_call: TRBJ2-3; v_call: TRBV24-1; cdr3_nt: TGTGCCACCAGTGATCGGCGCGAAACAGGGAGAGATACGCAGTATTTT; cdr3_aa: CATSDRRETGRDTQYF
d_call: NA; clone_size: once; j_call: TRBJ1-5; v_call: TRBV5-6; cdr3_nt: TGTGCCAGCAGCTTGGCGGCGGCTGGGGGCTTAATTAGCAATCAGCCCCAGCATTTT; cdr3_aa: CASSLAAAGGLISNQPQHF
d_call: TRBD2; clone_size: few; j_call: TRBJ2-1; v_call: TRBV27; cdr3_nt: TGTGCCAGCAGATCTAGCGGGAGACTAAATGAGCAGTTCTTC; cdr3_aa: CASRSSGRLNEQFF
d_call: NA; clone_size: few; j_call: TRBJ2-1; v_call: TRBV30; cdr3_nt: TGTGCCTGGAGTGACAACAATGAGCAGTTCTTC; cdr3_aa: CAWSDNNEQFF
d_call: NA; clone_size: NA; j_call: TRBJ1-2; v_call: TRBV11-2; cdr3_nt: TGTGCCAGCAGCCCCTTGTCGTACAGGGACTATGGCTACACCTTC; cdr3_aa: CASSPLSYRDYGYTF
d_call: TRBD2; clone_size: few; j_call: TRBJ2-1; v_call: TRBV6-1; cdr3_nt: TGTGCCAGCACCCCAGCGGGGGGTTACAATGAGCAGTTCTTC; cdr3_aa: CASTPAGGYNEQFF
d_call: NA; clone_size: NA; j_call: TRBJ2-4; v_call: TRBV7-2; cdr3_nt: TGTGCCAGCAGCTTATTCGGCAGGGCCGCAGCGGCCAAAAACATTCAGTACTTC; cdr3_aa: CASSLFGRAAAAKNIQYF
d_call: TRBD2; clone_size: NA; j_call: TRBJ2-7; v_call: TRBV20-1; cdr3_nt: TGCAGTGCTAGAGATTGGGGTCTAGCGGGAGAGACCTACGAGCAGTACTTC; cdr3_aa: CSARDWGLAGETYEQYF
d_call: TRBD1; clone_size: NA; j_call: TRBJ1-6; v_call: TRBV7-9; cdr3_nt: TGTGCCAGCAGCTCCCGACAGGGGGATAATTCACCCCTCCACTTT; cdr3_aa: CASSSRQGDNSPLHF
d_call: NA; clone_size: NA; j_call: TRBJ2-3; v_call: TRBV20-1; cdr3_nt: TGCAGTGCTAGCGGGAGTGGGTTTTTAGATACGCAGTATTTT; cdr3_aa: CSASGSGFLDTQYF
d_call: NA; clone_size: NA; j_call: TRBJ1-1; v_call: TRBV29-1; cdr3_nt: TGCAGCGTTGATTACAGGATGAACACTGAAGCTTTCTTT; cdr3_aa: CSVDYRMNTEAFF
d_call: TRBD2; clone_size: once; j_call: TRBJ2-3; v_call: TRBV15; cdr3_nt: TGTGCCACCAGCAGAGTAGCGGGGGGGCCGGGCACAGATACGCAGTATTTT; cdr3_aa: CATSRVAGGPGTDTQYF
d_call: NA; clone_size: few; j_call: TRBJ2-7; v_call: TRBV6-5; cdr3_nt: TGTGCCAGCAAAATTGGGAACGAGCAGTACTTC; cdr3_aa: CASKIGNEQYF
d_call: NA; clone_size: NA; j_call: TRBJ1-1; v_call: TRBV6-6; cdr3_nt: TGTGCCAGCACCCCGATAAAAGTGAACACTGAAGCTTTCTTT; cdr3_aa: CASTPIKVNTEAFF
d_call: NA; clone_size: NA; j_call: TRBJ1-1; v_call: TRBV5-1; cdr3_nt: TGCGCCAGCAGCTTGGCCCGGTACAGGGCTTACACTGAAGCTTTCTTT; cdr3_aa: CASSLARYRAYTEAFF
d_call: TRBD2; clone_size: few; j_call: TRBJ2-1; v_call: TRBV28; cdr3_nt: TGTGCCAGCAAAAGCGGGAGTGAACCGTGGAATGAGCAGTTCTTC; cdr3_aa: CASKSGSEPWNEQFF
d_call: NA; clone_size: NA; j_call: TRBJ2-5; v_call: TRBV5-1; cdr3_nt: TGCGCCAGCAGCTTGAGGCCCGCGCGGTTGGCAGAAGAGACCCAGTACTTC; cdr3_aa: CASSLRPARLAEETQYF
d_call: NA; clone_size: NA; j_call: TRBJ2-7; v_call: TRBV7-9; cdr3_nt: TGTGCCAGCAGCTTAGGCGGACGGACCGAGCAGTACTTC; cdr3_aa: CASSLGGRTEQYF
d_call: TRBD1; clone_size: NA; j_call: TRBJ2-6; v_call: TRBV2; cdr3_nt: TGTGCCAGCAGTGGCAACAGGGGTGGTGGGGCCAACGTCCTGACTTTC; cdr3_aa: CASSGNRGGGANVLTF
d_call: NA; clone_size: NA; j_call: TRBJ1-1; v_call: TRBV30; cdr3_nt: TGTGCCTGGAGCCGGAGTCGGGTCCTATTTGAAGCTTTCTTT; cdr3_aa: CAWSRSRVLFEAFF
d_call: NA; clone_size: once; j_call: TRBJ2-1; v_call: TRBV20-1; cdr3_nt: TGCAGTGCTAGAGGTCGGGGAGGGGGCTACAATGAGCAGTTCTTC; cdr3_aa: CSARGRGGGYNEQFF
d_call: NA; clone_size: few; j_call: TRBJ2-5; v_call: TRBV5-1; cdr3_nt: TGCGCCAGCAGCTGGGAACTGGCTGAGGAGACCCAGTACTTC; cdr3_aa: CASSWELAEETQYF
d_call: TRBD1; clone_size: NA; j_call: TRBJ1-6; v_call: TRBV12-3/TRBV12-4; cdr3_nt: TGTGCCAGCAGTTTTACAGGGGATAATTCACCCCTCCACTTT; cdr3_aa: CASSFTGDNSPLHF
d_call: TRBD1; clone_size: NA; j_call: TRBJ2-7; v_call: TRBV12-3/TRBV12-4; cdr3_nt: TGTGCCAGCAGTCTTTCCCAACAGGGGAACGAGCAGTACTTC; cdr3_aa: CASSLSQQGNEQYF
d_call: TRBD2; clone_size: few; j_call: TRBJ2-3; v_call: TRBV20-1; cdr3_nt: TGCAGTGCTAAGCAGGGAGGGCCGGGCACAGATACGCAGTATTTT; cdr3_aa: CSAKQGGPGTDTQYF
d_call: NA; clone_size: few; j_call: TRBJ2-7; v_call: TRBV28; cdr3_nt: TGTGCCGGCAGGACTGGGGGATACGAGCAGTACTTC; cdr3_aa: CAGRTGGYEQYF
d_call: TRBD1; clone_size: once; j_call: TRBJ1-4; v_call: TRBV5-1; cdr3_nt: TGCGCCAGCAGCTTGGCTTCAGGGGGTAATGAAAAACTGTTTTTT; cdr3_aa: CASSLASGGNEKLFF
d_call: NA; clone_size: NA; j_call: TRBJ1-2; v_call: TRBV27; cdr3_nt: TGTGCCAGCAGTTTCCGGTCAGGAAACTATGGCTACACCTTC; cdr3_aa: CASSFRSGNYGYTF